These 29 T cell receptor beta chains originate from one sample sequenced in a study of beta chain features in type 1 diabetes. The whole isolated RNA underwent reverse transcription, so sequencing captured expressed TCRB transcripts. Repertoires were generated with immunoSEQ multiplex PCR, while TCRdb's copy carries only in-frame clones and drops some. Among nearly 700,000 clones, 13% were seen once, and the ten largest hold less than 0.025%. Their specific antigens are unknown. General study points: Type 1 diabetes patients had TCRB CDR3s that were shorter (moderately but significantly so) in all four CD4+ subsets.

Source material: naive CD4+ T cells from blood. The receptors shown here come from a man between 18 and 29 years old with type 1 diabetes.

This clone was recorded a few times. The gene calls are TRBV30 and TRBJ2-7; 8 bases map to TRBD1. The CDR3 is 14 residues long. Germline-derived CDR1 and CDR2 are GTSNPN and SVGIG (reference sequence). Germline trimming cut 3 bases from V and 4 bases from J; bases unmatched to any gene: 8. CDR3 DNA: TGTGCCTGGAGCCCCGGGACAGGCTGGTACGAGCAGTACTTC. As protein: CAWSPGTGWYEQYF.

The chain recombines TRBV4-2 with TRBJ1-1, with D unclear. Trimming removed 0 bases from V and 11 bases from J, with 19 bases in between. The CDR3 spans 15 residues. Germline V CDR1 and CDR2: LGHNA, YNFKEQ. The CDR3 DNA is TGTGCCAGCAGCCAAGATAGAGGGCGCGACCTTCTCGCTTTCTTT. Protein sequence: CASSQDRGRDLLAFF.

This chain's CDR3 is CASSLEGAVYGYTF. The CDR3 coding sequence is TGTGCCAGCAGCTTGGAGGGGGCTGTGTATGGCTACACCTTC. The genes are TRBV7-9 and TRBJ1-2, with 7 bases matching TRBD1. Germline CDR1 and CDR2: SEHNR and FQNEAQ (reference sequence). V dropped 3 bases and J dropped 5; count of bases not matched to a gene: 6. This CDR3 spans 14 amino acids.

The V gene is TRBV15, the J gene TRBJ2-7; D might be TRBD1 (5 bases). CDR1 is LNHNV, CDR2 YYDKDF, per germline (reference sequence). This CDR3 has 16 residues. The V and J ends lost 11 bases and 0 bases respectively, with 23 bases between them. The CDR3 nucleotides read TGTGCCTCAGGACAAGGACATTCCCCGAGCTCCTACGAGCAGTACTTC. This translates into CASGQGHSPSSYEQYF.

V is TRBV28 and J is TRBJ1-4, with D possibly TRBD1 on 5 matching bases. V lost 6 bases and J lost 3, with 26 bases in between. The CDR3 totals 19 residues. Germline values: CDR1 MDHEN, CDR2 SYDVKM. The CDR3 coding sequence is TGTGCCAGCAGCCACAGGTTGGGGAGGGCGACGGTGGCTAATGAAAAACTGTTTTTT. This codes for CASSHRLGRATVANEKLFF.

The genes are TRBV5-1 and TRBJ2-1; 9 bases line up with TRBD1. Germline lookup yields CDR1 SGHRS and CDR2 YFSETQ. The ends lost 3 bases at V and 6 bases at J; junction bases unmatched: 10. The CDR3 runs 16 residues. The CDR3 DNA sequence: TGCGCCAGCAGCTCCCCTGCGGGACAGGGAGTCAATGAGCAGTTCTTC. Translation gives CASSSPAGQGVNEQFF.

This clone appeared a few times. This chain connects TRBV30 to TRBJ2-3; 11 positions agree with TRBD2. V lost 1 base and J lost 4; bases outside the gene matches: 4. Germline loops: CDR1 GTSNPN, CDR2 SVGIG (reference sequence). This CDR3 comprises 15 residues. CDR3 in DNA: TGTGCCTGGAGTGGTAGCGGGGGGGCCGCAGATACGCAGTATTTT. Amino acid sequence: CAWSGSGGAADTQYF.

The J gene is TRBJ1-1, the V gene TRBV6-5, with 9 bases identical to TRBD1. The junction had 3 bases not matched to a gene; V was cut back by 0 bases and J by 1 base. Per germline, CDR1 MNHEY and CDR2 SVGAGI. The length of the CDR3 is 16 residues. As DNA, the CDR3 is TGTGCCAGCAGTTACTCCGGGACAGGGCGGAACACTGAAGCTTTCTTT. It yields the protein CASSYSGTGRNTEAFF.

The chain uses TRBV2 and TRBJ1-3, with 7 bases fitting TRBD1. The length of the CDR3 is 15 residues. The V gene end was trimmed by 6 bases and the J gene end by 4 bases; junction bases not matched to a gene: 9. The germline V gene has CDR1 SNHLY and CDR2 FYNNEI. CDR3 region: CASSERQGSGNTIYF. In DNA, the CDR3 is TGTGCCAGCAGCGAGAGACAGGGATCAGGAAACACCATATATTTT.

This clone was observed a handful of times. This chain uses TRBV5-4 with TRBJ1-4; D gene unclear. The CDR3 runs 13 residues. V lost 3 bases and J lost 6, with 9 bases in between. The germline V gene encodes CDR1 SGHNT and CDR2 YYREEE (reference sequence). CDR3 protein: CASSSQRDEKLFF. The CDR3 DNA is TGTGCCAGCAGCTCCCAGAGGGATGAAAAACTGTTTTTT.

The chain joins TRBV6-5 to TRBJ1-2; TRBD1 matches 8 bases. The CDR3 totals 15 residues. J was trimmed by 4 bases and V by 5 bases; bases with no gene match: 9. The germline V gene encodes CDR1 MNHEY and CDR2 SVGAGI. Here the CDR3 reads CASSPRTGRFYGYTF. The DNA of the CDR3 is TGTGCCAGCAGTCCCCGGACAGGGAGGTTCTATGGCTACACCTTC.

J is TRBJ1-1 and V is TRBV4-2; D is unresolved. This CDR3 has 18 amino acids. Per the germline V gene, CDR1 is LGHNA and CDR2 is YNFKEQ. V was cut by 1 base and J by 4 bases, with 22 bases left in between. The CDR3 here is CASSQGIEAGRASTEAFF. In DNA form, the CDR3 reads TGTGCCAGCAGCCAAGGAATAGAGGCGGGCCGAGCGAGCACTGAAGCTTTCTTT.

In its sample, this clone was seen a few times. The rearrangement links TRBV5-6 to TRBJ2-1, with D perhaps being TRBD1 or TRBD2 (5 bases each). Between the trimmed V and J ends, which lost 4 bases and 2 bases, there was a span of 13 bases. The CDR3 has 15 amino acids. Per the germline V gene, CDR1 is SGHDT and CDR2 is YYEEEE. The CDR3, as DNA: TGTGCCAGCAGCGTCCGGGACCGAACCTACAATGAGCAGTTCTTC. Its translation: CASSVRDRTYNEQFF.

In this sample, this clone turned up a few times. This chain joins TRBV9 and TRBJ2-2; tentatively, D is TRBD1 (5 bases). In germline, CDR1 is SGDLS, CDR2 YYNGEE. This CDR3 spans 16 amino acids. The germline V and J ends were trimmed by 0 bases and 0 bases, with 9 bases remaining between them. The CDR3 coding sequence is TGTGCCAGCAGCGTAGATGCAGGGACGAACACCGGGGAGCTGTTTTTT. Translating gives CASSVDAGTNTGELFF.

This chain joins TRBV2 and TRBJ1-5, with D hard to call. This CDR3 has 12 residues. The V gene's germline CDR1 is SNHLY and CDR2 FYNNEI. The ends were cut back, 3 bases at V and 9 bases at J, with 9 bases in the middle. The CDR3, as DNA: TGTGCCAGCAGTGACAATTTCGCGCCCCAGCATTTT. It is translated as CASSDNFAPQHF.

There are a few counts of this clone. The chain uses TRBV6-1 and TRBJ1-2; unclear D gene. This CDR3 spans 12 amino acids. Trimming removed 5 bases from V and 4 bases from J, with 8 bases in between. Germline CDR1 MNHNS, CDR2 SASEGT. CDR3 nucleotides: TGTGCCAGCAGTTCCAGCGGCTATGGCTACACCTTC. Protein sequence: CASSSSGYGYTF.

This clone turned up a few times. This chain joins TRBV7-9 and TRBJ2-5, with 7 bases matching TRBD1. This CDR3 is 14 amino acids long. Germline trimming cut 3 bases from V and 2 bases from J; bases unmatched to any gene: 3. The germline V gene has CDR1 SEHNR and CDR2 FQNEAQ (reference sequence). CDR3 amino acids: CASSFLGQQETQYF. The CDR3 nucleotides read TGTGCCAGCAGCTTTTTGGGACAGCAAGAGACCCAGTACTTC. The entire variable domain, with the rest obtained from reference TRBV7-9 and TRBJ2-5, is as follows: DTGVSQNPRHKITKRGQNVTFRCDPISEHNRLYWYRQTLGQGPEFLTYFQNEAQLEKSRLLSDRFSAERPKGSFSTLEIQRTEQGDSAMYLCASSFLGQQETQYFGPGTRLLVL.

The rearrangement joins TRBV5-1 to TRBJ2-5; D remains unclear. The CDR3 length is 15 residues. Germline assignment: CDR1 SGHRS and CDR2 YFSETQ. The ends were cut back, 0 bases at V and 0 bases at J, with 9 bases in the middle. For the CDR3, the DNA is TGCGCCAGCAGCTTGGAACGGCCACACCAAGAGACCCAGTACTTC. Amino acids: CASSLERPHQETQYF.

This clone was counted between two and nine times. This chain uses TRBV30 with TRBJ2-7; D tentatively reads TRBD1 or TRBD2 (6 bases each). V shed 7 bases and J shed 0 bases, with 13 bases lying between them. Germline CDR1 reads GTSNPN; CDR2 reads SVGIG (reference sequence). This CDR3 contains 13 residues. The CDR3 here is CAFLRGASYEQYF. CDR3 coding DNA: TGTGCCTTCTTAAGGGGGGCCTCCTACGAGCAGTACTTC.

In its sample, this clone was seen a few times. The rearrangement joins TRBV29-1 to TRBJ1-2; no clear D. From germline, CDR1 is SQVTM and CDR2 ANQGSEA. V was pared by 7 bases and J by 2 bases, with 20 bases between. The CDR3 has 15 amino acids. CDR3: CSGLLVREENYGYTF. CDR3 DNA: TGCAGCGGTCTCCTGGTAAGGGAGGAAAACTATGGCTACACCTTC.

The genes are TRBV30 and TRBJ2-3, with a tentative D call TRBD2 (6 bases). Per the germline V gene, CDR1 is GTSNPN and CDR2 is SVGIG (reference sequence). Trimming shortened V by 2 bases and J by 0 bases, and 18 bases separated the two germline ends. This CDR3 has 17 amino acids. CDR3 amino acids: CAWSSGGVLPSTDTQYF. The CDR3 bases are TGTGCCTGGAGTTCCGGCGGGGTCCTTCCTAGCACAGATACGCAGTATTTT. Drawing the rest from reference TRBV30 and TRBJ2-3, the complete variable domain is SQTIHQWPATLVQPVGSPLSLECTVEGTSNPNLYWYRQAAGRGLQLLFYSVGIGQISSEVPQNLSASRPQDRQFILSSKKLLLSDSGFYLCAWSSGGVLPSTDTQYFGPGTRLTVL.

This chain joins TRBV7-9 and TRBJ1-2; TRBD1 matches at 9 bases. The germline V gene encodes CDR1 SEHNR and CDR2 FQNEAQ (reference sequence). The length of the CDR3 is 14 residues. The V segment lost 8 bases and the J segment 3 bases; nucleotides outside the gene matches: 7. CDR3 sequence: CASARTGEDYGYTF. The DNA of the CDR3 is TGTGCCAGCGCAAGGACAGGGGAGGACTATGGCTACACCTTC.

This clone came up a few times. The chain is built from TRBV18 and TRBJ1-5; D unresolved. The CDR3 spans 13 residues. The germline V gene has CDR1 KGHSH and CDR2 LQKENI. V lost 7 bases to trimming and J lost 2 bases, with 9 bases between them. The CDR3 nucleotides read TGTGCCAGCTGCGAGGGTGGCAATCAGCCCCAGCATTTT. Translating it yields CASCEGGNQPQHF.

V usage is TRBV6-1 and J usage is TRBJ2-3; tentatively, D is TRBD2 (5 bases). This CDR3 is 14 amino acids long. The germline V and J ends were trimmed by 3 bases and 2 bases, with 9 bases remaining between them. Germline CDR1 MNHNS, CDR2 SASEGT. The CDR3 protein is CASSEGAATDTQYF. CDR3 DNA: TGTGCCAGCAGTGAGGGAGCAGCCACAGATACGCAGTATTTT.

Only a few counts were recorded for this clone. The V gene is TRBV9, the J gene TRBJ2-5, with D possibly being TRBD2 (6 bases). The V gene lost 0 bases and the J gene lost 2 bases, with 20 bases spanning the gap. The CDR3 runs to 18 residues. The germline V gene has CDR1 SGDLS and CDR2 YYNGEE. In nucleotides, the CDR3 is TGTGCCAGCAGCGTAGCTGAGACCCCGGCGGGGTTTCAAGAGACCCAGTACTTC. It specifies CASSVAETPAGFQETQYF.

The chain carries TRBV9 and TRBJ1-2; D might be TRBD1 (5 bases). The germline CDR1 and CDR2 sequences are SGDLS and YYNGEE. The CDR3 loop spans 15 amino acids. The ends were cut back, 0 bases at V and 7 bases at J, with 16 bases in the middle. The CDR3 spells CASSVGIGTESGYTF. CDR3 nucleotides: TGTGCCAGCAGCGTAGGAATCGGGACGGAGAGTGGCTACACCTTC.

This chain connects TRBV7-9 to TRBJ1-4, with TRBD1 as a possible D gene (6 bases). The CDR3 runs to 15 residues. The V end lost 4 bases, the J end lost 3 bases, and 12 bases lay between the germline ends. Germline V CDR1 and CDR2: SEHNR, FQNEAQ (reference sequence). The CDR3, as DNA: TGTGCCAGCAGCTCGCACAGGGATCCTAATGAAAAACTGTTTTTT. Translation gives CASSSHRDPNEKLFF. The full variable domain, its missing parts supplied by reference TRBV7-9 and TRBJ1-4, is DTGVSQNPRHKITKRGQNVTFRCDPISEHNRLYWYRQTLGQGPEFLTYFQNEAQLEKSRLLSDRFSAERPKGSFSTLEIQRTEQGDSAMYLCASSSHRDPNEKLFFGSGTQLSVL.

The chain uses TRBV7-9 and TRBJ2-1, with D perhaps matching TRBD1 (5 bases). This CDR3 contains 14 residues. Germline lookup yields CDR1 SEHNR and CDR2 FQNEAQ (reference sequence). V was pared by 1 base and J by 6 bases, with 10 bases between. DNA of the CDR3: TGTGCCAGCAGCTTAGTCCAGGGTAGCAATGAGCAGTTCTTC. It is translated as CASSLVQGSNEQFF.

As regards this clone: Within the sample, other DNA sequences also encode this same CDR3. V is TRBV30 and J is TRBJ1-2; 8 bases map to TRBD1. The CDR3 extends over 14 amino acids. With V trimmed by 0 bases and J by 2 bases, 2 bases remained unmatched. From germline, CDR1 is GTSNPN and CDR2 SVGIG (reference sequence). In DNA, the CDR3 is TGTGCCTGGAGTGTTCAGGGGGCGAACTATGGCTACACCTTC. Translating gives CAWSVQGANYGYTF.